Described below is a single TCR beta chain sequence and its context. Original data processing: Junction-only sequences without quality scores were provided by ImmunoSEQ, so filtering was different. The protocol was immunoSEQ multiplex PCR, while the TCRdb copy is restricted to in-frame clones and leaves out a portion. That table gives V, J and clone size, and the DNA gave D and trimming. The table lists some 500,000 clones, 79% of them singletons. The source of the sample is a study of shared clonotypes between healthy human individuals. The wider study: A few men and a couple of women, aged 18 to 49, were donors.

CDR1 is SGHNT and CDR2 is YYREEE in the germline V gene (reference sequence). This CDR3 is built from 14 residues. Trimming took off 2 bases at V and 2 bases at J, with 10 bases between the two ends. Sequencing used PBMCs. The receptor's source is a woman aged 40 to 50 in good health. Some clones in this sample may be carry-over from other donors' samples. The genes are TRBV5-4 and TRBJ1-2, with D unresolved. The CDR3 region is CASSFTQMNYGYTF. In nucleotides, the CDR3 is TGTGCCAGCAGCTTCACCCAGATGAACTATGGCTACACCTTC.